Sequencing of this T cell receptor (beta chain) was carried out in a study of blood T cell repertoires in COVID-19. Whole-study context: Researchers got acute and convalescent COVID-19 samples from the United States, Italy and Spain.

Sequencing was performed with immunoSEQ multiplex PCR; in TCRdb, only in-frame clones are kept and a portion is missing. Seen here are around 50,000 clones, over 75% observed once, and the top ten hold 7% to 9.5%. J gave up 3 bases and V 0 bases, and 11 bases lay outside the gene matches. The CDR3 has 19 amino acids. Germline lookup yields CDR1 SGDLS and CDR2 YYNGEE. Sequenced sample: peripheral blood. The chain links TRBV9 to TRBJ2-6, with 8 positions matching TRBD1. The sequence was collected from a man aged 45-65 years with active COVID-19. DNA for the CDR3: TGTGCCAGCAGCGTAGAGGCAGGGGGCGTACTCTTTGGGGCCAACGTCCTGACTTTC. It codes for CASSVEAGGVLFGANVLTF.